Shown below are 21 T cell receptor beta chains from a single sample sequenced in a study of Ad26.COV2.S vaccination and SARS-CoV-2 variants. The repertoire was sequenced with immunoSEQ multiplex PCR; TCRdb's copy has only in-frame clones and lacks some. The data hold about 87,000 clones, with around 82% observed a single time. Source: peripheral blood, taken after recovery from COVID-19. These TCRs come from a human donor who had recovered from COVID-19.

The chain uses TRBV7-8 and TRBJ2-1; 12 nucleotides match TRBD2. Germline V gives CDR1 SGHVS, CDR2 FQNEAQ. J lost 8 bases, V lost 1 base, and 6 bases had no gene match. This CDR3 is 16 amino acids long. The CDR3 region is CASSLGLAGGQHEQFF. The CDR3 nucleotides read TGTGCCAGCAGCTTAGGGCTAGCGGGAGGGCAGCATGAGCAGTTCTTC.

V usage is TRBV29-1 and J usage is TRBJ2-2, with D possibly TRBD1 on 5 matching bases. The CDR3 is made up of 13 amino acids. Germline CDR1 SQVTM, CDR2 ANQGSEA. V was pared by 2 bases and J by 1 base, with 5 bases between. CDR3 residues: CSVEQGNTGELFF. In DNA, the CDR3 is TGCAGCGTTGAACAGGGGAACACCGGGGAGCTGTTTTTT.

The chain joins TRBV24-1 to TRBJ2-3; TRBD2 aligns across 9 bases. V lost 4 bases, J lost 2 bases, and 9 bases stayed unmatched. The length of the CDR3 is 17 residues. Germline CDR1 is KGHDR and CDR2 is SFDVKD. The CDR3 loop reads CATSEVYSGRSTDTQYF. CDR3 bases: TGTGCCACCAGTGAAGTGTATAGCGGGAGATCCACAGATACGCAGTATTTT.

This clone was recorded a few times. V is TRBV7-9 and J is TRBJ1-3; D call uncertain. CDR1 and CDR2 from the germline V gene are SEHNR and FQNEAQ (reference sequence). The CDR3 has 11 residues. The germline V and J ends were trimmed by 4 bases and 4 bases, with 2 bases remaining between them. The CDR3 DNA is TGTGCCAGCAGCTCGGGAAACACCATATATTTT. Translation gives CASSSGNTIYF.

CDR3 in DNA: TGTGCCAGTATCGGACAGGGTGGCACAGATACGCAGTATTTT. It codes for CASIGQGGTDTQYF. The genes are TRBV19 and TRBJ2-3; TRBD1 agrees at 8 bases. Germline V gene data show CDR1 as LNHDA and CDR2 as SQIVND (reference sequence). V shed 7 bases and J 1 base; nucleotides not matched to a gene: 4. The CDR3 spans 14 residues.

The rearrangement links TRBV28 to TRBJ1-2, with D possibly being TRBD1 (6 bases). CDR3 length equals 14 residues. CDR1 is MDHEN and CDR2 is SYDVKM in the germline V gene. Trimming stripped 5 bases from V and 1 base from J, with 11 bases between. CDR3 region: CASSPTGFNYGYTF. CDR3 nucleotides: TGTGCCAGCAGTCCCACAGGGTTTAACTATGGCTACACCTTC.

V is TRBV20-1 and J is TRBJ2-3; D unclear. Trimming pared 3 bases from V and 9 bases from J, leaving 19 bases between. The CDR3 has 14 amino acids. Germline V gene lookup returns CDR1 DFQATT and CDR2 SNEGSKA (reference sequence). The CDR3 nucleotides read TGCAGTGCTAGTGCGTCCCCGAGTGGCGGAACGCAGTATTTT. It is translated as CSASASPSGGTQYF.

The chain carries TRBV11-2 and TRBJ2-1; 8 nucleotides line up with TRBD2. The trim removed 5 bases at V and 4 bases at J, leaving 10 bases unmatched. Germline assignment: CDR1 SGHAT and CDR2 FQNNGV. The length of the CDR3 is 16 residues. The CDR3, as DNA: TGTGCCAGCAGCGAACCGGGACTAGTGCTATACAATGAGCAGTTCTTC. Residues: CASSEPGLVLYNEQFF.

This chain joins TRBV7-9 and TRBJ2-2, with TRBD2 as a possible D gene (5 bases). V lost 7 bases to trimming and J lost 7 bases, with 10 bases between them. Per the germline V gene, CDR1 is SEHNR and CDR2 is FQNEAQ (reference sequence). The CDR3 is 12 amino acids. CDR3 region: CASTRRDGELFF. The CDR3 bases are TGTGCCAGCACCCGACGGGACGGGGAGCTGTTTTTT.

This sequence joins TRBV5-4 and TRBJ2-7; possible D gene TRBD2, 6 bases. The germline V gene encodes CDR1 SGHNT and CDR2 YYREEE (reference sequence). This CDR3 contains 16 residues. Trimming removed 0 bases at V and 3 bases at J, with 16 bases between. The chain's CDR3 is CASSLGGGSGYYEQYF. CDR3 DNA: TGTGCCAGCAGCTTGGGTGGTGGGAGCGGGTACTACGAGCAGTACTTC.

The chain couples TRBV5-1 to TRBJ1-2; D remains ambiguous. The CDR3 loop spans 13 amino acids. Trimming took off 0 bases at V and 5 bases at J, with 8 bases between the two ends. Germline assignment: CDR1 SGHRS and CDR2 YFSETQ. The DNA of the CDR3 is TGCGCCAGCAGCTTGGGGCAGTGGTATGGCTACACCTTC. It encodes CASSLGQWYGYTF.

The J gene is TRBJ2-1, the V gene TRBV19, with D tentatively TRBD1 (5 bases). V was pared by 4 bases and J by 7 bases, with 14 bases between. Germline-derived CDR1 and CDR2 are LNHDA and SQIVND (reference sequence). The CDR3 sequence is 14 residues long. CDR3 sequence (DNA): TGTGCCAGTAGTAAGACAGCCTCAGTGAATGAGCAGTTCTTC. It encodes CASSKTASVNEQFF.

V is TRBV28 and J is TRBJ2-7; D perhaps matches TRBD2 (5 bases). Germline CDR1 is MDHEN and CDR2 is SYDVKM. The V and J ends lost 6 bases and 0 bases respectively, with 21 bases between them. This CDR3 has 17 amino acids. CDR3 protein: CASSLPGRGIFSYEQYF. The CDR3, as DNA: TGTGCCAGCAGCCTTCCCGGACGGGGTATTTTCTCCTACGAGCAGTACTTC. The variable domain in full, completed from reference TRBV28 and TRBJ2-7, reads DVKVTQSSRYLVKRTGEKVFLECVQDMDHENMFWYRQDPGLGLRLIYFSYDVKMKEKGDIPEGYSVSREKKERFSLILESASTNQTSMYLCASSLPGRGIFSYEQYFGPGTRLTVT.

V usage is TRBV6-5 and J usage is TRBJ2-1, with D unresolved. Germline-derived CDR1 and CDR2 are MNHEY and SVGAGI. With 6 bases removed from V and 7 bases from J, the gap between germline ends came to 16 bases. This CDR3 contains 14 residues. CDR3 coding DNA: TGTGCCAGCAGCTCGGGCGCACATTTAAATGAGCAGTTCTTC. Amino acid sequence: CASSSGAHLNEQFF.

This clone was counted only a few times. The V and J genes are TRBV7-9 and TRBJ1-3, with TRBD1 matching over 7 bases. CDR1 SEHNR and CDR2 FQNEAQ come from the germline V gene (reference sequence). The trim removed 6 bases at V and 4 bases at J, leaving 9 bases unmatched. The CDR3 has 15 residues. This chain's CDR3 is CASRPKDRLGNTIYF. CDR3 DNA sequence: TGTGCCAGCAGACCAAAGGACAGGCTGGGAAACACCATATATTTT. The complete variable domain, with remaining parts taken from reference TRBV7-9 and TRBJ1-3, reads DTGVSQNPRHKITKRGQNVTFRCDPISEHNRLYWYRQTLGQGPEFLTYFQNEAQLEKSRLLSDRFSAERPKGSFSTLEIQRTEQGDSAMYLCASRPKDRLGNTIYFGEGSWLTVV.

CDR3 bases: TGTGCCAGCAGCCCCGGGACAGGAGGACCGGTTAGCAATCAGCCCCAGCATTTT. This codes for CASSPGTGGPVSNQPQHF. The chain couples TRBV7-8 to TRBJ1-5, with 8 bases aligning to TRBD1. Germline V gene lookup returns CDR1 SGHVS and CDR2 FQNEAQ. V dropped 5 bases and J dropped 0; count of bases not matched to a gene: 12. The CDR3 runs 18 residues.

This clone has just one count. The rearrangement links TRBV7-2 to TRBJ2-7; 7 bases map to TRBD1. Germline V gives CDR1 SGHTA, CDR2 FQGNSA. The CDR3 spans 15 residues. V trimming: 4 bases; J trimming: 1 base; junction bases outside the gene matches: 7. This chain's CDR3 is CASSYGPGQSYEQYF. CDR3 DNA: TGTGCCAGCAGCTACGGTCCGGGACAGTCCTACGAGCAGTACTTC.

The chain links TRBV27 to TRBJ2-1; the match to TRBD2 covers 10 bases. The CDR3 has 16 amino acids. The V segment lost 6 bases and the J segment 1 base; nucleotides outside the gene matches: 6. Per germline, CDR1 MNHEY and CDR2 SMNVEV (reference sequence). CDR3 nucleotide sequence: TGTGCCAGCAGAGAATTTAGCGGGAGGTCCTACAATGAGCAGTTCTTC. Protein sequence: CASREFSGRSYNEQFF.

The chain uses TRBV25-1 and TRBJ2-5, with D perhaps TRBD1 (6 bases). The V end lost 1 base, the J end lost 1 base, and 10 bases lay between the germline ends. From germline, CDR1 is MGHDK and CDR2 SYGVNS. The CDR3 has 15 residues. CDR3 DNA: TGTGCCAGCAGTGAATTTAGGGGGTCCCAAGAGACCCAGTACTTC. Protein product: CASSEFRGSQETQYF.

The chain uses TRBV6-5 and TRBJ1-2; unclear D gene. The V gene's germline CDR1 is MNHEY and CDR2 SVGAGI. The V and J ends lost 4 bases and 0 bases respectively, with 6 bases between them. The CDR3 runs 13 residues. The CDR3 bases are TGTGCCAGCAGTTTCTCCCCTAACTATGGCTACACCTTC. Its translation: CASSFSPNYGYTF.

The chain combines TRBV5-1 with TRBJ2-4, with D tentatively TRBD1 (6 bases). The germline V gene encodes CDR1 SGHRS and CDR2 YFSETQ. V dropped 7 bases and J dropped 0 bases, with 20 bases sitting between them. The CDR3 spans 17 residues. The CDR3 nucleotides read TGCGCCAGCGGCAGGGGTCCCGGGACCGTAGCCAAAAACATTCAGTACTTC. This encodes CASGRGPGTVAKNIQYF. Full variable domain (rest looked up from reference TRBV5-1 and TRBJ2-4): KAGVTQTPRYLIKTRGQQVTLSCSPISGHRSVSWYQQTPGQGLQFLFEYFSETQRNKGNFPGRFSGRQFSNSRSEMNVSTLELGDSALYLCASGRGPGTVAKNIQYFGAGTRLSVL.